This T cell receptor beta chain stems from a study of cytomegalovirus exposure and HLA in healthy donors. V dropped 4 bases and J dropped 7 bases, with 23 bases sitting between them. CDR1 is SGHDN, CDR2 FVKESK, per germline. The CDR3 consists of 17 residues. The PCR made use of 60 Vbeta and 13 Jbeta primers. Profiling relied on immunoSEQ multiplex PCR, and the TCRdb table lists in-frame clones only, not all of them. Of some 150,000 clones listed, approximately 82% are singletons. The rearrangement links TRBV14 to TRBJ2-1, with a weak D call TRBD1 (6 bases). The receptor was isolated from a woman aged 50 to 65 in good health and CMV-seropositive. Sequenced material: PBMCs. This CDR3 reads CASSPTWTALSQNEQFF. Written as DNA, the CDR3 is TGTGCCAGCAGCCCAACTTGGACAGCCTTATCTCAGAATGAGCAGTTCTTC.